The clone carrying this T cell receptor (beta chain) was detected only once. This entry belongs to a study of blood T cell repertoires in COVID-19. Germline loops: CDR1 LGHNA, CDR2 YNFKEQ. This CDR3 contains 19 residues. The V gene end was trimmed by 3 bases and the J gene end by 0 bases; junction bases not matched to a gene: 15. Source study methods: Amplification with reference gene primers provided the estimates of nucleated cell counts. Assay: immunoSEQ multiplex PCR; the TCRdb copy retains only in-frame clones and omits some. Clone size and the V and J calls come from that table; the DNA yielded D and trimming. The profile shows roughly 100,000 clones, around 90% of them singletons.

Sequencing was done on a sample of peripheral blood. The rearrangement uses TRBV4-2 and TRBJ1-2, with TRBD1 matching over 8 bases. This TCR was sampled from a man aged 50 to 59 with active COVID-19. CDR3 coding DNA: TGTGCCAGCAGCCAGGAGGTGGGTCGACAGGGGAGAGCTAACTATGGCTACACCTTC. As protein: CASSQEVGRQGRANYGYTF.